This TCR beta chain was captured in a study of vaccination and CD4 T cells after COVID-19. Study background: Cultures designated as controls were supplied with a CEFX pool, an HIV-1 Nef pool, or no peptide.

Described treatment: approximately 10-day PBMC culture with coronavirus spike peptide pools or control peptides (ViraFEST assay). Study-level points and caveats: The great majority, 304 of 307 vaccine-specific clones, proved spike mono-reactive in convalescent patients. In convalescent patients, a median around 87% of reactive clones appeared only post-vaccination.

Of note for this clonotype: Its cognate antigen is unknown.

The assay that was used to sequence DNA from cultured CD4+ T cells was the Oncomine TCR Beta short-read assay. Genomic DNA extraction was carried out from cultured CD4+ T cells. TCRdb ran MiXCR on the PCR reads and lists one entry per CDR3 protein. The data contain 2,000 to 2,500 distinct CDR3 sequences, 25% to 30% of them singletons. The germline CDR1 and CDR2 sequences are MNHEY and SMNVEV (reference sequence). The CDR3 is 17 amino acids. V was shortened by 3 bases and J by 1 base, with 13 bases between the two germline ends. This sequence was found in a human donor who had recovered from COVID-19. This chain uses TRBV27 with TRBJ2-6, with D unclear. This specimen was CD4+ T cells from blood, cultured in vitro, taken after SARS-CoV-2 vaccination. CDR3 DNA sequence: TGTGCCAGCAGTTTTTCACTCAGGTTTTCTGGGGCCAACGTCCTGACTTTC. This sequence encodes CASSFSLRFSGANVLTF.